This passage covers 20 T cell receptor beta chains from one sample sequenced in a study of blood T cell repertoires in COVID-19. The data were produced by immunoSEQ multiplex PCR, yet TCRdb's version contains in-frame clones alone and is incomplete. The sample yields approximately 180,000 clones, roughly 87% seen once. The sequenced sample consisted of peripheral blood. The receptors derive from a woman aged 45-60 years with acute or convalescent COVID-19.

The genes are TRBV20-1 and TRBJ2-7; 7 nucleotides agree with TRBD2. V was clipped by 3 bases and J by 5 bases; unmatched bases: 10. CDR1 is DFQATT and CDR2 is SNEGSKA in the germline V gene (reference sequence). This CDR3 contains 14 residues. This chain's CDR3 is CSASGEGPSDEQYF. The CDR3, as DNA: TGCAGTGCTAGTGGGGAGGGACCTTCTGACGAGCAGTACTTC.

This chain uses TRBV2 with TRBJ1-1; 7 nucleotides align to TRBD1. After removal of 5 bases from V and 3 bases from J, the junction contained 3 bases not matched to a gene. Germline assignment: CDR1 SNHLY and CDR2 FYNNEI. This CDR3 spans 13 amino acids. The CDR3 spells CASSTGADTEAFF. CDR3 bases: TGTGCCAGCAGTACAGGGGCGGACACTGAAGCTTTCTTT.

This chain's CDR3 is CATRLAGGNGNQYF. As DNA, the CDR3 is TGTGCCACCAGACTAGCGGGGGGTAACGGGAACCAGTACTTC. The chain has TRBV19 and TRBJ2-5; TRBD2 matches at 13 bases. CDR3 length: 14 residues. V shed 10 bases, J shed 10 bases, and the junction held 12 bases outside the gene matches. Germline values: CDR1 LNHDA, CDR2 SQIVND (reference sequence).

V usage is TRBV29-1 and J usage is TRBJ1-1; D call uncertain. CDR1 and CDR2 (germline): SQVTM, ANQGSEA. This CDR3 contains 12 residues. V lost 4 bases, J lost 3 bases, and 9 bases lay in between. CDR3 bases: TGCAGCGTTGTTGGGAGCTACACTGAAGCTTTCTTT. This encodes CSVVGSYTEAFF.

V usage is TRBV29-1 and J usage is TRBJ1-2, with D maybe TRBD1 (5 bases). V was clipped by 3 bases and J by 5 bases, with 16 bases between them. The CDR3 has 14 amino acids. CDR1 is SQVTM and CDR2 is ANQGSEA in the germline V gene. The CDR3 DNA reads TGCAGCGTTGATGGGACTGAACGCTCTTATGGCTACACCTTC. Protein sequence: CSVDGTERSYGYTF.

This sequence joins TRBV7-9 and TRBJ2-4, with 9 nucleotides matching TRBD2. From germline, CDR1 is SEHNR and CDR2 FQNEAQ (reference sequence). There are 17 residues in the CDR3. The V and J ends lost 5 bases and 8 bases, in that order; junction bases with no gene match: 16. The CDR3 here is CASSPALREGLGYIQYF. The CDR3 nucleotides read TGTGCCAGCAGCCCGGCCCTGCGGGAGGGCCTGGGATACATTCAGTACTTC.

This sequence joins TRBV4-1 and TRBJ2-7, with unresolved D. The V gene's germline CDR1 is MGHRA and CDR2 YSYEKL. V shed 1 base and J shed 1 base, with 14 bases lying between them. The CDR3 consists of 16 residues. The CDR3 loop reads CASSQAPLSASYEQYF. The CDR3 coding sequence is TGCGCCAGCAGCCAAGCCCCCCTCAGCGCATCCTACGAGCAGTACTTC.

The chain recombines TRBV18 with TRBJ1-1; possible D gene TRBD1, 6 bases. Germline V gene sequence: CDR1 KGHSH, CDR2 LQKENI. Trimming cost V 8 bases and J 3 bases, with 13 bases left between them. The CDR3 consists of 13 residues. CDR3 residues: CASLQGWDTEAFF. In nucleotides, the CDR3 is TGTGCCAGCCTACAGGGCTGGGACACTGAAGCTTTCTTT.

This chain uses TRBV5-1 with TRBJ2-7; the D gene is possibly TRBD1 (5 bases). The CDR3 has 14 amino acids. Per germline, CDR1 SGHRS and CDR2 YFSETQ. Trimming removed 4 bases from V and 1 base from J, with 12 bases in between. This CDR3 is CASSRPTASYEQYF. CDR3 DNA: TGCGCCAGCAGCCGCCCGACAGCATCCTACGAGCAGTACTTC. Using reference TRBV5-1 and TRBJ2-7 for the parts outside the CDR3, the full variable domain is KAGVTQTPRYLIKTRGQQVTLSCSPISGHRSVSWYQQTPGQGLQFLFEYFSETQRNKGNFPGRFSGRQFSNSRSEMNVSTLELGDSALYLCASSRPTASYEQYFGPGTRLTVT.

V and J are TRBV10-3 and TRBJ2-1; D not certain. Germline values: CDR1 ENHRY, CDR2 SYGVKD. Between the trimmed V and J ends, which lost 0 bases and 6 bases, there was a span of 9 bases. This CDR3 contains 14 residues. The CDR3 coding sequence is TGTGCCATCAGTGAGTCGGTAGTCATCAATGAGCAGTTCTTC. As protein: CAISESVVINEQFF.

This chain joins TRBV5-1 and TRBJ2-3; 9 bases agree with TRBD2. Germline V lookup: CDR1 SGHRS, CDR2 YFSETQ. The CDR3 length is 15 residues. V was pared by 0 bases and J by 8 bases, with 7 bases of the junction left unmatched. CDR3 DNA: TGCGCCAGCAGCTTGGGGCCTAGCGGGGAGGGTACGCAGTATTTT. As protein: CASSLGPSGEGTQYF. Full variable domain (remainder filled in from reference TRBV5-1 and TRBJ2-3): KAGVTQTPRYLIKTRGQQVTLSCSPISGHRSVSWYQQTPGQGLQFLFEYFSETQRNKGNFPGRFSGRQFSNSRSEMNVSTLELGDSALYLCASSLGPSGEGTQYFGPGTRLTVL.

The chain's CDR3 is CASSFTTGTGEHF. The CDR3 nucleotides are TGTGCCAGCAGCTTTACAACCGGGACAGGGGAGCATTTT. The V and J genes are TRBV5-5 and TRBJ1-5, with TRBD1 identical over 10 bases. The CDR3 totals 13 residues. Germline loops: CDR1 SGHKS, CDR2 YYEKEE (reference sequence). Losses at the gene ends were 2 bases for V and 14 bases for J; bases not matched to a gene: 7.

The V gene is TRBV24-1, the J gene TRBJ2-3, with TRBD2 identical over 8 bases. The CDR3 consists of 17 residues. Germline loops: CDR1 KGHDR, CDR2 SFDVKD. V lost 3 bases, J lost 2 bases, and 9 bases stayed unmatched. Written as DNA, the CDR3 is TGTGCCACCAGTGATCCGCCGGCGGGGGGCATCACAGATACGCAGTATTTT. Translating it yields CATSDPPAGGITDTQYF.

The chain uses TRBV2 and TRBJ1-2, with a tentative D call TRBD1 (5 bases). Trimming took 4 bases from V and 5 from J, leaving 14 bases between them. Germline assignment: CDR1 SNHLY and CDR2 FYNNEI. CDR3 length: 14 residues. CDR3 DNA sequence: TGTGCCAGCAGTGCGGAGGGGCCAGATTATGGCTACACCTTC. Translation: CASSAEGPDYGYTF.

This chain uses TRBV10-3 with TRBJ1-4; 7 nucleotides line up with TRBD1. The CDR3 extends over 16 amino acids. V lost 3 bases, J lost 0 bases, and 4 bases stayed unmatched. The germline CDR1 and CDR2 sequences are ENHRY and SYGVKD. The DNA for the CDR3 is TGTGCCATCAGTGACGGGACAGCTACAACTAATGAAAAACTGTTTTTT. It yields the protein CAISDGTATTNEKLFF.

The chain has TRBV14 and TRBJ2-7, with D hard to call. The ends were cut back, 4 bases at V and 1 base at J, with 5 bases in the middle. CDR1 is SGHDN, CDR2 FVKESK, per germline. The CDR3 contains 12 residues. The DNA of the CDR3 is TGTGCCAGCAGCCTTTCTTCCTACGAGCAGTACTTC. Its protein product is CASSLSSYEQYF.

The CDR3, as DNA: TGTGCCAGCAGCCTAGGGGCACAAGAGACCCAGTACTTC. Protein product: CASSLGAQETQYF. The rearrangement uses TRBV7-9 and TRBJ2-5; the D gene is possibly TRBD1 (5 bases). Trimming stripped 5 bases from V and 2 bases from J, with 9 bases between. Germline CDR1 reads SEHNR; CDR2 reads FQNEAQ (reference sequence). This CDR3 region has 13 residues.

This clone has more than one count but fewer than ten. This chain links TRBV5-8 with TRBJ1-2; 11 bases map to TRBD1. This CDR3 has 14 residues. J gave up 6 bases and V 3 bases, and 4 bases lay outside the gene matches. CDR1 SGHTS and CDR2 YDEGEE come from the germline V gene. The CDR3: CASSWGQGVHGYTF. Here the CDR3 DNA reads TGTGCCAGCAGCTGGGGACAGGGGGTTCATGGCTACACCTTC.

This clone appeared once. In DNA, the CDR3 is TGCGCCAGCAGCCATTCTCTAGCGGGAGACCCTCGGGGCACAGATACGCAGTATTTT. Protein: CASSHSLAGDPRGTDTQYF. The V and J genes are TRBV4-3 and TRBJ2-3, with 10 bases identical to TRBD2. Germline CDR1 reads LGHNA; CDR2 reads YSLEER. V was clipped by 3 bases and J by 1 base; unmatched bases: 13. This CDR3 is 19 amino acids long.

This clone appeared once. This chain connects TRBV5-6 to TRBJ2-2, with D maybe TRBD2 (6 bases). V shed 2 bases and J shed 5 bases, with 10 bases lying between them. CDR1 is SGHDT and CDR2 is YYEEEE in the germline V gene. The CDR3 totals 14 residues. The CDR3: CASSFGSATGELFF. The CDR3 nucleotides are TGTGCCAGCAGCTTCGGGAGCGCGACCGGGGAGCTGTTTTTT.